These 17 T cell receptor beta chains originate from one sample sequenced in a study of blood T cell repertoires in COVID-19. Sequencing used immunoSEQ multiplex PCR; TCRdb keeps in-frame clones, though not all of them. This sample has around 220,000 clones, with over 80% found just once. The sample comprised PBMCs or T cells enriched from blood (not recorded which). All receptors come from a woman between 40 and 50 years old who had recovered from COVID-19.

J is TRBJ1-3 and V is TRBV6-5; D gene uncertain. The V end lost 2 bases, the J end lost 0 bases, and 11 bases lay between the germline ends. Germline CDR1 MNHEY, CDR2 SVGAGI. The CDR3 extends over 16 amino acids. Here the CDR3 reads CASSYEGAASGNTIYF. In DNA form, the CDR3 reads TGTGCCAGCAGTTACGAAGGAGCGGCCTCTGGAAACACCATATATTTT.

This chain links TRBV29-1 with TRBJ1-6; D unresolved. The V end lost 6 bases, the J end lost 5 bases, and 20 bases lay between the germline ends. The CDR3 extends over 16 amino acids. The germline CDR1 and CDR2 sequences are SQVTM and ANQGSEA. CDR3 DNA: TGCAGCGTCGCGGAAGCGACTTCCTCGGATAATTCACCCCTCCACTTT. Amino acids: CSVAEATSSDNSPLHF.

This chain links TRBV2 with TRBJ2-7; 7 bases map to TRBD1. The germline CDR1 and CDR2 sequences are SNHLY and FYNNEI. The CDR3 is 12 amino acids. The V and J ends lost 6 bases and 6 bases, in that order; junction bases with no gene match: 5. The CDR3 region is CASRGTEVEQYV. In nucleotides, the CDR3 is TGTGCCAGCAGAGGGACAGAAGTCGAGCAGTACGTC.

This clone turned up a few times. V gene TRBV9 combines with J gene TRBJ2-7; D is undetermined. Germline V CDR1 and CDR2: SGDLS, YYNGEE. With 4 bases removed from V and 3 bases from J, the gap between germline ends came to 11 bases. The CDR3 runs to 13 residues. The chain's CDR3 is CASSLSGGYEQYF. Written as DNA, the CDR3 is TGTGCCAGCAGCCTCTCTGGCGGCTACGAGCAGTACTTC.

The chain uses TRBV19 and TRBJ1-5; no definite D call. The CDR3 is made up of 14 amino acids. CDR1 and CDR2 (germline): LNHDA, SQIVND (reference sequence). V was cut by 1 base and J by 1 base, with 5 bases left in between. In DNA form, the CDR3 reads TGTGCCAGTAGTATAGCAGTAAGCAATCAGCCCCAGCATTTT. It codes for CASSIAVSNQPQHF.

The gene calls are TRBV5-1 and TRBJ1-1; 10 positions agree with TRBD1. This CDR3 contains 15 residues. V gave up 3 bases and J gave up 3 bases; unmatched junction bases: 5. Germline V lookup: CDR1 SGHRS, CDR2 YFSETQ. CDR3 sequence: CASSSHGQGDTEAFF. The CDR3 DNA reads TGCGCCAGCAGCTCACACGGACAGGGGGACACTGAAGCTTTCTTT.

The V and J genes are TRBV27 and TRBJ2-7; 9 bases align to TRBD2. The ends lost 6 bases at V and 0 bases at J; junction bases unmatched: 12. This CDR3 is built from 17 residues. CDR1 is MNHEY and CDR2 is SMNVEV in the germline V gene (reference sequence). As DNA, the CDR3 is TGTGCCAGCAGGAGACTAGCGGTCTTGAGTTCCTCCTACGAGCAGTACTTC. It is translated as CASRRLAVLSSSYEQYF.

A few counts support this clone. The CDR3 loop is CASSPTSGTDTQYF. Here the CDR3 DNA reads TGTGCCAGCAGCCCGACTAGCGGCACAGATACGCAGTATTTT. The V call is TRBV7-2, the J call TRBJ2-3; 8 bases map to TRBD2. The CDR3 loop spans 14 amino acids. Germline values: CDR1 SGHTA, CDR2 FQGNSA. Unmatched junction bases numbered 2, after V lost 5 bases and J lost 1 base.

The V and J genes are TRBV19 and TRBJ1-4; D unclear. The CDR3 length is 16 residues. Trimming shortened V by 3 bases and J by 7 bases, and 18 bases separated the two germline ends. Germline V gene lookup returns CDR1 LNHDA and CDR2 SQIVND (reference sequence). The CDR3 reads CASSMGTVDWSEKLFF. The CDR3 DNA follows: TGTGCCAGTAGTATGGGTACAGTGGATTGGTCTGAAAAACTGTTTTTT.

The V and J genes are TRBV4-1 and TRBJ2-1; D possibly corresponds to TRBD1 (5 bases). Trimming took off 3 bases at V and 0 bases at J, with 12 bases between the two ends. The CDR3 contains 16 residues. CDR1 is MGHRA, CDR2 YSYEKL, per germline. The CDR3 is CASSQRQLSSYNEQFF. The CDR3 nucleotides are TGCGCCAGCAGCCAGAGACAGTTGAGCTCCTACAATGAGCAGTTCTTC.

This chain joins TRBV7-9 and TRBJ1-2; a weak D match, TRBD1 (6 bases). Germline V CDR1 and CDR2: SEHNR, FQNEAQ (reference sequence). The CDR3 is made up of 13 amino acids. The ends were cut back, 1 base at V and 6 bases at J, with 9 bases in the middle. This CDR3 reads CASSLGNRDGYTF. CDR3 DNA: TGTGCCAGCAGCTTAGGCAACAGGGATGGCTACACCTTC.

This chain connects TRBV9 to TRBJ1-6; perhaps TRBD1 as D (5 bases). Germline V gives CDR1 SGDLS, CDR2 YYNGEE. V was trimmed by 0 bases and J by 8 bases, leaving 9 bases between them. This CDR3 contains 14 residues. The CDR3 region is CASSVVGGDSPLHF. CDR3 in DNA: TGTGCCAGCAGCGTAGTCGGGGGGGATTCACCCCTCCACTTT.

The chain links TRBV7-6 to TRBJ1-1; no clear D gene. With 2 bases removed from V and 0 bases from J, the gap between germline ends came to 4 bases. From germline, CDR1 is SGHVS and CDR2 FNYEAQ. The CDR3 has 13 residues. The CDR3 is CASSLQLNTEAFF. In DNA, the CDR3 is TGTGCCAGCAGCTTACAGTTGAACACTGAAGCTTTCTTT.

The chain joins TRBV6-6 to TRBJ2-1; TRBD2 agrees at 15 bases. The CDR3 is made up of 15 amino acids. J lost 7 bases, V lost 6 bases, and 4 bases had no gene match. Germline-derived CDR1 and CDR2 are MNHNY and SVGAGI (reference sequence). In DNA, the CDR3 is TGTGCCAGCAGGGGACTAGCGGGAGGTGGAAATGAGCAGTTCTTC. Translation: CASRGLAGGGNEQFF.

The chain uses TRBV9 and TRBJ2-1; the D gene is possibly TRBD2 (6 bases). Germline lookup yields CDR1 SGDLS and CDR2 YYNGEE. CDR3 length: 14 residues. V was pared by 4 bases and J by 3 bases, with 11 bases between. The CDR3 is CASSPQRVYNEQFF. The CDR3 region has the DNA TGTGCCAGCAGCCCCCAGCGGGTCTACAATGAGCAGTTCTTC.

The CDR3 coding sequence is TGTGCCAGCAGCTTAGAGACAGGGTATGGTAACACTGAAGCTTTCTTT. It yields the protein CASSLETGYGNTEAFF. V is TRBV7-9 and J is TRBJ1-1, with TRBD1 matching 7 bases. This CDR3 spans 16 amino acids. J gave up 2 bases and V 1 base, and 7 bases lay outside the gene matches. Looked up from germline, CDR1 is SEHNR and CDR2 is FQNEAQ (reference sequence).

The CDR3 DNA reads as TGTGCCAGCAGCTTGGGGGGACAAAATAATTCACCCCTCCACTTT. Translation: CASSLGGQNNSPLHF. The genes are TRBV5-4 and TRBJ1-6, with a weak D call TRBD1 (6 bases). This CDR3 region has 15 residues. V shed 0 bases and J shed 5 bases, with 9 bases lying between them. The germline V gene encodes CDR1 SGHNT and CDR2 YYREEE (reference sequence). The variable domain in full, with the rest retrieved from reference TRBV5-4 and TRBJ1-6, is ETGVTQSPTHLIKTRGQQVTLRCSSQSGHNTVSWYQQALGQGPQFIFQYYREEENGRGNFPPRFSGLQFPNYSSELNVNALELDDSALYLCASSLGGQNNSPLHFGNGTRLTVT.